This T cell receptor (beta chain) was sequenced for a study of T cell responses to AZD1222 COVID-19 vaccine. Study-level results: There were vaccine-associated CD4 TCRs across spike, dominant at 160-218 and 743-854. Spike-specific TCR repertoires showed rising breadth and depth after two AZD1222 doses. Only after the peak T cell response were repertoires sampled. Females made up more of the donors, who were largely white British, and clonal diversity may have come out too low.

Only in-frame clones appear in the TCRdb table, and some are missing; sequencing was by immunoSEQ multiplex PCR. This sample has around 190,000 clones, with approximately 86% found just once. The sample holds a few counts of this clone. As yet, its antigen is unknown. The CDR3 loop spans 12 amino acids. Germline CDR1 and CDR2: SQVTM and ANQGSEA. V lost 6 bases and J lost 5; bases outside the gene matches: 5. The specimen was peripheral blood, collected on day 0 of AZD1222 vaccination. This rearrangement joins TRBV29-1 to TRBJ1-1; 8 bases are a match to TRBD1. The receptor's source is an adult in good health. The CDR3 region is CSVNRGGTEAFF. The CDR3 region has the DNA TGCAGCGTAAACAGGGGGGGTACTGAAGCTTTCTTT. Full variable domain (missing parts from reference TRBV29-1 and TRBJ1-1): SAVISQKPSRDICQRGTSLTIQCQVDSQVTMMFWYRQQPGQSLTLIATANQGSEATYESGFVIDKFPISRPNLTFSTLTVSNMSPEDSSIYLCSVNRGGTEAFFGQGTRLTVV.